This entry concerns a single TCR beta chain. The antigen remains undetermined. The data derive from a study of OX40 agonist ivuxolimab in advanced cancers. Study-wide background: Prior anti-PD-1, anti-PD-L1 or anti-CTLA-4 therapy was allowed; around 40% had some.

The data were produced by immunoSEQ multiplex PCR, yet TCRdb's version contains in-frame clones alone and is incomplete. This sample has more than 45,000 clones; 85% to 90% occur once, and the top ten carry 6.9%. Trimming shortened V by 2 bases and J by 2 bases, and 13 bases separated the two germline ends. Germline V gene lookup returns CDR1 SGHNT and CDR2 YYREEE (reference sequence). The CDR3 consists of 15 residues. Study-level results: In the 0.1 to 3.0 mg/kg range, CD4+ and CD8+ blood T cells had expanded clonally by week 6.

This TCR was recovered from an adult with an advanced solid tumor such as melanoma, head and neck, liver or kidney cancer. The chain combines TRBV5-4 with TRBJ1-2, with a weak D call TRBD1 (5 bases). The sequencing used CD4+ or CD8+ T cells sorted from blood, collected in a trial of the OX40 agonist ivuxolimab. CDR3 residues: CASSLRGVGNYGYTF. The CDR3 DNA is TGTGCCAGCAGCTTAAGAGGGGTGGGGAACTATGGCTACACCTTC. The whole variable domain, filled in from reference TRBV5-4 and TRBJ1-2, reads ETGVTQSPTHLIKTRGQQVTLRCSSQSGHNTVSWYQQALGQGPQFIFQYYREEENGRGNFPPRFSGLQFPNYSSELNVNALELDDSALYLCASSLRGVGNYGYTFGSGTRLTVV.